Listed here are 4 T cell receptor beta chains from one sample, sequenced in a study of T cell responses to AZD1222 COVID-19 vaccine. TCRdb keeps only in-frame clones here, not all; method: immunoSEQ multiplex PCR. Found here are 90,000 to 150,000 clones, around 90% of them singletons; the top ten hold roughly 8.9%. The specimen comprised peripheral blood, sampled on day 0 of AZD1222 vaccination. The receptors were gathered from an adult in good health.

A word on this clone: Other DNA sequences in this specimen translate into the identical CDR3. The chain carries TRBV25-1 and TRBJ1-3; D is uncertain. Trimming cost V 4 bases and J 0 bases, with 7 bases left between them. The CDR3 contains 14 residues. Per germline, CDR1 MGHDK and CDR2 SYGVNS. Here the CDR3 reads CASSGLSSGNTIYF. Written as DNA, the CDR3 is TGTGCCAGCAGTGGACTTAGCTCTGGAAACACCATATATTTT.

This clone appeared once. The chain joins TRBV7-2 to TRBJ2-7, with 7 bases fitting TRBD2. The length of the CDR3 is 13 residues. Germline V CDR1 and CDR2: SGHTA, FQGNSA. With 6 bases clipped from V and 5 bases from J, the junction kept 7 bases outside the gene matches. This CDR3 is CASSSREDDEQYF. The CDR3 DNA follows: TGTGCCAGCAGTAGTCGGGAGGATGACGAGCAGTACTTC.

The CDR3 nucleotides read TGTGCCAGCAGTAGGGGGCCCGAGACCCAGTACTTC. Amino acid sequence: CASSRGPETQYF. V and J are TRBV14 and TRBJ2-5, with 7 bases matching TRBD1. CDR1 SGHDN and CDR2 FVKESK come from the germline V gene. The CDR3 spans 12 residues. The V gene end was trimmed by 6 bases and the J gene end by 5 bases; junction bases not matched to a gene: 3.

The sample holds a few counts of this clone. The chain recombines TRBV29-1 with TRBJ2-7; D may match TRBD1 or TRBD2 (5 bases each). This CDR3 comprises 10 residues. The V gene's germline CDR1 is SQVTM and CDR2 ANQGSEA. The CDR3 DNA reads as TGCACCCGGGGACCCTACGAGCAGTACTTC. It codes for CTRGPYEQYF.